This T cell receptor (beta chain) is drawn from a study of OX40 agonist ivuxolimab in advanced cancers. Broader study findings: Clonal expansion by week 6 occurred in CD4+ and CD8+ blood T cells (at 0.1 to 3.0 mg/kg).

Clones were sequenced by immunoSEQ multiplex PCR, and TCRdb holds only the in-frame ones, with some missing. The table records around 5,000 clones, roughly 64% of them present only once. Concerning this clone itself: Antigen unknown.

Germline CDR1 reads SGHVS; CDR2 reads FQNEAQ. This CDR3 has 14 residues. V was trimmed by 2 bases and J by 7 bases, leaving 14 bases between them. The V gene is TRBV7-8, the J gene TRBJ1-2; D might be TRBD1 (5 bases). Sequencing was performed on CD4+ or CD8+ T cells sorted from blood, taken in a trial of the OX40 agonist ivuxolimab. The TCR comes from an adult with an advanced solid tumor such as melanoma, head and neck, liver or kidney cancer. CDR3 residues: CASSLIGGTGGYTF. The CDR3 DNA is TGTGCCAGCAGCTTAATCGGGGGGACTGGTGGCTACACCTTC.